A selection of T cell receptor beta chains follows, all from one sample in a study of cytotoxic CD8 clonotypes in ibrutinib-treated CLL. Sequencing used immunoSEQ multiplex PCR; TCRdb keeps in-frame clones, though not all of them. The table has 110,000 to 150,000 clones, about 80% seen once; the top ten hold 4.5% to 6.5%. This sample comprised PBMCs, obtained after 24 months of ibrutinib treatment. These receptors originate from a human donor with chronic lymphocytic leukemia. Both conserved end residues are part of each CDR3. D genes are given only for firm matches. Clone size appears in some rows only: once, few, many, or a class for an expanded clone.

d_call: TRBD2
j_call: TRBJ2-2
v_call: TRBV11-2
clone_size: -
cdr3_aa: CASSLGRTLAANTGELFF
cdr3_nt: TGTGCCAGCAGCTTAGGGAGGACTCTAGCGGCGAACACCGGGGAGCTGTTTTTT

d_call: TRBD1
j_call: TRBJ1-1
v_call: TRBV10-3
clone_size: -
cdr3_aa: CATETGGEAEAFF
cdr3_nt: TGTGCCACCGAGACAGGGGGCGAGGCTGAAGCTTTCTTT

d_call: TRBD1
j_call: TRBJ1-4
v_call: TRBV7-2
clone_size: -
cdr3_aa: CASSPRQGVRANEKLFF
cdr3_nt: TGTGCCAGCAGCCCGAGACAGGGGGTTAGGGCTAATGAAAAACTGTTTTTT

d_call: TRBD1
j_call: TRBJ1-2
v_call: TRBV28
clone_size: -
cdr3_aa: CASSLAPGTGGYGYTF
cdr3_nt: TGTGCCAGCAGTTTGGCACCCGGGACAGGGGGCTATGGCTACACCTTC

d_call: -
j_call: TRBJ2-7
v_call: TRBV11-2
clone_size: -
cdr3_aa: CASSAGLGYEQYF
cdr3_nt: TGTGCCAGCAGCGCCGGCCTAGGTTACGAGCAGTACTTC

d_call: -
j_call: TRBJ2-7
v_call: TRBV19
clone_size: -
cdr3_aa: CASSMFAGSEQYF
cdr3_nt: TGTGCCAGTAGTATGTTCGCAGGGAGCGAGCAGTACTTC

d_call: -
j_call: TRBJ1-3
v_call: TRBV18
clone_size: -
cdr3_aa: CASSPPPHEPGSSGNTIYF
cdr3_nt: TGTGCCAGCTCACCACCCCCACATGAGCCAGGGAGCTCTGGAAACACCATATATTTT

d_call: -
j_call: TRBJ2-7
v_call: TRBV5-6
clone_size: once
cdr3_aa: CASSLAGEQYF
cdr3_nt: TGTGCCAGCAGCTTGGCGGGGGAGCAGTACTTC

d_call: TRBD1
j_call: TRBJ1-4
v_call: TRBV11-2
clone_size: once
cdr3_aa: CASSSGQGRANEKLFF
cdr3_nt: TGTGCCAGCAGCTCGGGACAGGGGCGGGCTAATGAAAAACTGTTTTTT

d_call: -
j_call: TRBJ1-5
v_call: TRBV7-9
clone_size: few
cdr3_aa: CASSLGENQPQHF
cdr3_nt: TGTGCCAGCAGCTTGGGGGAAAATCAGCCCCAGCATTTT

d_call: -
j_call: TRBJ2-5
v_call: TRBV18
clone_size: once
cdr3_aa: CASSTASEEETQYF
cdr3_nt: TGTGCCAGCTCCACGGCTAGCGAGGAAGAGACCCAGTACTTC

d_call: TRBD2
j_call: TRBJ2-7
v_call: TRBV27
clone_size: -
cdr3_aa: CASSLVGGSSYEQYF
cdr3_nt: TGTGCCAGCAGTTTGGTTGGCGGGAGCTCCTACGAGCAGTACTTC

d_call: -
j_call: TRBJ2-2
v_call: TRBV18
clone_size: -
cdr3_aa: CASSGARTNTGELFF
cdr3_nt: TGTGCCAGCTCAGGGGCCCGAACGAACACCGGGGAGCTGTTTTTT

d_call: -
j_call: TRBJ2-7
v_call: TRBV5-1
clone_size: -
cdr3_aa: CASRSSYEQYF
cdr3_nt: TGCGCCAGCAGGAGCTCCTACGAGCAGTACTTC

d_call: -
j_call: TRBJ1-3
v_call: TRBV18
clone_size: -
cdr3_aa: CASSPQGEAGNTIYF
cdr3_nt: TGTGCCAGCTCACCACAAGGGGAGGCCGGAAACACCATATATTTT

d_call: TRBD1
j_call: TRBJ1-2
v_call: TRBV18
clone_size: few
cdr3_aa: CASSPTGVNYGYTF
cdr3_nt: TGTGCCAGCTCACCAACAGGGGTGAACTATGGCTACACCTTC

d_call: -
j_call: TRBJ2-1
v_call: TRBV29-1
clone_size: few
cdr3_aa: CSALTAGLGVFF
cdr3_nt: TGCAGCGCCCTGACCGCCGGACTTGGTGTGTTCTTC

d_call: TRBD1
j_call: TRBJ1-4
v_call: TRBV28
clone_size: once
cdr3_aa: CASSPQEEGAYEKLFF
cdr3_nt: TGTGCCAGCAGCCCCCAGGAAGAGGGGGCATATGAAAAACTGTTTTTT

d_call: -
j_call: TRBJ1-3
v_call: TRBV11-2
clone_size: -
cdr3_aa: CASSPDFTLGNTIYF
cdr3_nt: TGTGCCAGCAGCCCTGACTTCACTCTTGGAAACACCATATATTTT

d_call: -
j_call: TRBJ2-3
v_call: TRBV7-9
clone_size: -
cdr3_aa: CASSRTYGTTDTQYF
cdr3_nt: TGTGCCAGCAGCCGAACTTACGGGACCACAGATACGCAGTATTTT

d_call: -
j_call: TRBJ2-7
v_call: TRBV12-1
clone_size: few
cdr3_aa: CASGRAAGEQYF
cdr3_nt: TGTGCCAGCGGGCGGGCCGCGGGGGAGCAGTACTTC

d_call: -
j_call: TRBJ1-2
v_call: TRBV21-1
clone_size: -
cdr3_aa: CASSTPGPSPRGYGYTF
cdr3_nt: TGTGCCAGCAGCACCCCGGGCCCATCCCCGAGGGGCTATGGCTACACCTTC

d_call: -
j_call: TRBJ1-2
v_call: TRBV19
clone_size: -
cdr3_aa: CASSIREGYTF
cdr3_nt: TGTGCCAGTAGTATCAGGGAGGGCTACACCTTC

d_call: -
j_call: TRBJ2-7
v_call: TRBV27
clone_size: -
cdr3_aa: CASSLGRSYEQYF
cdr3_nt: TGTGCCAGCAGTTTGGGCAGATCCTACGAGCAGTACTTC

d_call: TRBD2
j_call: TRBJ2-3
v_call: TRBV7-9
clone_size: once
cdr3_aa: CASSPTSGGADTQYF
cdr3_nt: TGTGCCAGCAGCCCCACTAGCGGGGGGGCCGATACGCAGTATTTT

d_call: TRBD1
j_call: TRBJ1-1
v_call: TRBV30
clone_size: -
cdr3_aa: CAWRGQGAMNTEAFF
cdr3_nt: TGTGCCTGGAGGGGACAGGGGGCGATGAACACTGAAGCTTTCTTT

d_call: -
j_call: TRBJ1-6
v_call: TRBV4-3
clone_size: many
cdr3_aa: CASGLPGASSSALHF
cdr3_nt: TGCGCCAGCGGCCTACCAGGCGCCAGCTCCTCGGCCCTCCACTTT

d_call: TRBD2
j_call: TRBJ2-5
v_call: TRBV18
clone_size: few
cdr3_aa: CASSPAGGLQETQYF
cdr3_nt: TGTGCCAGCTCACCAGCGGGAGGCCTCCAAGAGACCCAGTACTTC

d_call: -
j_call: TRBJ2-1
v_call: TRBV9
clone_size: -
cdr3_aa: CASSVAMGEYNEQFF
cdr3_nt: TGTGCCAGCAGCGTAGCCATGGGGGAATACAATGAGCAGTTCTTC